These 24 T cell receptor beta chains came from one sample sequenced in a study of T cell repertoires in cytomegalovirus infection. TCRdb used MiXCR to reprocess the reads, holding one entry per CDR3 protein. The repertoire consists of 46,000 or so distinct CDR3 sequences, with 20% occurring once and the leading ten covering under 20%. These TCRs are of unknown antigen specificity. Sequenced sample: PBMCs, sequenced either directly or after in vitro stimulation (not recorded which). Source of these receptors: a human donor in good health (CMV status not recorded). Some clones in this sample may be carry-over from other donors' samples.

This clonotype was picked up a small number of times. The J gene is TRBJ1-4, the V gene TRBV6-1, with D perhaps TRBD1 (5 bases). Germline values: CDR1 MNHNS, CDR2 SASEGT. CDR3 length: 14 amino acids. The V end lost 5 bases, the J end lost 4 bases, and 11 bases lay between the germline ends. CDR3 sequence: CASSTQGNNEKLFF. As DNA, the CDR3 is TGTGCCAGCAGTACTCAGGGAAATAATGAAAAACTGTTTTTT.

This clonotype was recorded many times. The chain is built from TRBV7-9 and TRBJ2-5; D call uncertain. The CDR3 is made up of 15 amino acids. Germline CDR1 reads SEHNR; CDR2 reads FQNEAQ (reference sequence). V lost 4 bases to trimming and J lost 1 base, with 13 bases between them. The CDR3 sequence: CASSSSGGIQETQYF. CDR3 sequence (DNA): TGTGCCAGCAGCTCATCCGGCGGTATCCAAGAGACCCAGTACTTC.

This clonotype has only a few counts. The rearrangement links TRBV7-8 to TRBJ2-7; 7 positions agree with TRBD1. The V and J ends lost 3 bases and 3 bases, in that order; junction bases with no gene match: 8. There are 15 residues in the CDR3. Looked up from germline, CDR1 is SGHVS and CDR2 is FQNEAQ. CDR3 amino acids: CASSFSAGTVYEQYF. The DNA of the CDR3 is TGTGCCAGCAGCTTTAGTGCCGGGACAGTCTACGAGCAGTACTTC.

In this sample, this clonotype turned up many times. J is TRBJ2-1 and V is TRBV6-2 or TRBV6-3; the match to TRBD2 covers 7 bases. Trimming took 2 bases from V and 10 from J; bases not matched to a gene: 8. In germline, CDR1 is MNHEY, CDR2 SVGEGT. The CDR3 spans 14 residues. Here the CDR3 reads CASSYAGVGREQFF. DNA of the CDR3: TGTGCCAGCAGTTACGCGGGAGTCGGGCGGGAGCAGTTCTTC.

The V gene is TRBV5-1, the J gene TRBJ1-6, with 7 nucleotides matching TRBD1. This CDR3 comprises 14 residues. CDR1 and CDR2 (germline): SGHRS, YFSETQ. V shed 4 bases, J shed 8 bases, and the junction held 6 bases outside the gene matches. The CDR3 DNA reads TGCGCCAGCAGCGTGGGACAGATGGATTCACCCCTCCACTTT. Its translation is CASSVGQMDSPLHF. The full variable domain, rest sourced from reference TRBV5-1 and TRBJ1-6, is KAGVTQTPRYLIKTRGQQVTLSCSPISGHRSVSWYQQTPGQGLQFLFEYFSETQRNKGNFPGRFSGRQFSNSRSEMNVSTLELGDSALYLCASSVGQMDSPLHFGNGTRLTVT.

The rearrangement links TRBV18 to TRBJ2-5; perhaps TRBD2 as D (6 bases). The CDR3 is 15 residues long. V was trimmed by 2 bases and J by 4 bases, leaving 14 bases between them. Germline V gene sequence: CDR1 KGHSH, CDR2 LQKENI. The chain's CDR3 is CASSPFGGGAETQYF. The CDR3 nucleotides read TGTGCCAGCTCACCATTCGGGGGAGGAGCAGAGACCCAGTACTTC.

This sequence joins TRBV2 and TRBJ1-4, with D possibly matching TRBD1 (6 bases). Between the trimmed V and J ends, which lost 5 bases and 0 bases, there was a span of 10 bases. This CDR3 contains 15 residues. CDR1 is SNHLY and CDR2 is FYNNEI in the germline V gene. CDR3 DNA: TGTGCCAGCAGTCCCCGGGACACAACTAATGAAAAACTGTTTTTT. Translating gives CASSPRDTTNEKLFF.

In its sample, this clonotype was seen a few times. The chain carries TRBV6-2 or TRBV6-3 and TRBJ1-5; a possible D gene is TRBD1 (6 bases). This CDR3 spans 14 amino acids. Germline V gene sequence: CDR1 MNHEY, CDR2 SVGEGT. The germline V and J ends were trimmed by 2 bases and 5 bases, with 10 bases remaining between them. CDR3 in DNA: TGTGCCAGCAGTTACACAGGGATCCATCAGCCCCAGCATTTT. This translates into CASSYTGIHQPQHF.

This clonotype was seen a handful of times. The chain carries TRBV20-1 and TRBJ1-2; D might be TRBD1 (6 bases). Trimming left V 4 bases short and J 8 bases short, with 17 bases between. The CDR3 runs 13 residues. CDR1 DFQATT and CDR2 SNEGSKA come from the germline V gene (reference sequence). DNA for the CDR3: TGCAGTGCTATGGACAAGGCCCAGGGGGGCTACACCTTC. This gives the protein CSAMDKAQGGYTF.

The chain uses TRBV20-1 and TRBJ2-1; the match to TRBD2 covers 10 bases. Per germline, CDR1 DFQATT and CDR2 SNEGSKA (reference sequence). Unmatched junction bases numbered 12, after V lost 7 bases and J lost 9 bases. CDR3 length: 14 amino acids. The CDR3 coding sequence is TGCAGTGTCCCCACTAGCGGGGTTGGGGGTGAGCAGTTCTTC. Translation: CSVPTSGVGGEQFF.

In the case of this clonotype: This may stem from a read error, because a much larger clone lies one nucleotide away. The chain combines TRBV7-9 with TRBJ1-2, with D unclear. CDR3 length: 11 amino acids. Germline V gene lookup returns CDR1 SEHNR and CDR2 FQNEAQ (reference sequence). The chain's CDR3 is CASSTDYGCTF. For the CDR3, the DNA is TGTGCCAGCAGCACGGACTATGGCTGCACCTTC. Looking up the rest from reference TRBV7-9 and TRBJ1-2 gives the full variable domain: DTGVSQNPRHKITKRGQNVTFRCDPISEHNRLYWYRQTLGQGPEFLTYFQNEAQLEKSRLLSDRFSAERPKGSFSTLEIQRTEQGDSAMYLCASSTDYGCTFGSGTRLTVV.

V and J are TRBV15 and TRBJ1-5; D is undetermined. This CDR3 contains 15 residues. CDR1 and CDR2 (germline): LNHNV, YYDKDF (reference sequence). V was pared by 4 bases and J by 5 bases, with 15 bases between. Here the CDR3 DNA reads TGTGCCACCAGCAAGATTTCCTACGGGGATCAGCCCCAGCATTTT. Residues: CATSKISYGDQPQHF.

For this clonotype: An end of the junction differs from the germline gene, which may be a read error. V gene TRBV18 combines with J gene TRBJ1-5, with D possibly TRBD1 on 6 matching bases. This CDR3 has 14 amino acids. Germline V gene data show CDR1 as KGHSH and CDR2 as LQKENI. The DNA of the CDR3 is TGTGCCAGCTCACTCCGGACAGACAATCGGCCCCAGCATTTT. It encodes CASSLRTDNRPQHF.

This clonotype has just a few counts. For the CDR3, the DNA is TGCAGTGCAACACAAGAGACCCAGTACTTC. Translation gives CSATQETQYF. The chain employs TRBV20-1 and TRBJ2-5, with D unclear. The CDR3 has 10 amino acids. The V and J ends lost 6 bases and 2 bases respectively, with 4 bases between them. The germline V gene has CDR1 DFQATT and CDR2 SNEGSKA (reference sequence).

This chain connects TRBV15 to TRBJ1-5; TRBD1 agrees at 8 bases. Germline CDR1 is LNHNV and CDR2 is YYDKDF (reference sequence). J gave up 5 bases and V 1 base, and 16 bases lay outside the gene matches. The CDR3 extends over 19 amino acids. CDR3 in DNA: TGTGCCACCAGCAGAGTGGGGTCTGGGAACAGGGGGATCGATCAGCCCCAGCATTTT. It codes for CATSRVGSGNRGIDQPQHF. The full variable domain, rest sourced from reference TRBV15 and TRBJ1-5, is DAMVIQNPRYQVTQFGKPVTLSCSQTLNHNVMYWYQQKSSQAPKLLFHYYDKDFNNEADTPDNFQSRRPNTSFCFLDIRSPGLGDTAMYLCATSRVGSGNRGIDQPQHFGDGTRLSIL.

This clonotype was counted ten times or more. In DNA, the CDR3 is TGTGCCAGCAGCCCTGGGACTAGCGGGAGCGAAGAGCAGTACTTC. Protein sequence: CASSPGTSGSEEQYF. The chain recombines TRBV7-6 with TRBJ2-7; 14 bases are a match to TRBD2. V shed 5 bases and J 7 bases; nucleotides not matched to a gene: 7. The CDR3 spans 15 residues. CDR1 is SGHVS and CDR2 is FNYEAQ in the germline V gene.

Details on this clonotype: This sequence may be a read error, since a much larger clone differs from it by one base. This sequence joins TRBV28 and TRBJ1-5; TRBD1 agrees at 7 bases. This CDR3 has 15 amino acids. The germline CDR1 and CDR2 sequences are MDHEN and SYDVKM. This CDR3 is CASSLRQGGNQPRHF. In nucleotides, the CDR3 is TGTGCCAGCAGTTTAAGACAGGGTGGCAATCAGCCCCGGCATTTT.

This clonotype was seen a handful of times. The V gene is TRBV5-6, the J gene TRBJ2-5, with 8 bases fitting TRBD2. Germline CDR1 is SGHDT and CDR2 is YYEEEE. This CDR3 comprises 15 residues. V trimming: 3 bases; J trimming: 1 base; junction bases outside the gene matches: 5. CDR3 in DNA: TGTGCCAGCAGCTCGGGGGGGACACTCCAAGAGACCCAGTACTTC. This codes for CASSSGGTLQETQYF.

CDR3 residues: CASSSTRGLAFSSYEQYF. CDR3 sequence (DNA): TGTGCCAGCAGCTCAACACGAGGACTAGCGTTCAGCTCCTACGAGCAGTACTTC. The chain is built from TRBV7-8 and TRBJ2-7; TRBD2 agrees at 9 bases. The CDR3 has 18 amino acids. Per the germline V gene, CDR1 is SGHVS and CDR2 is FQNEAQ. J gave up 0 bases and V 4 bases, and 13 bases lay outside the gene matches.

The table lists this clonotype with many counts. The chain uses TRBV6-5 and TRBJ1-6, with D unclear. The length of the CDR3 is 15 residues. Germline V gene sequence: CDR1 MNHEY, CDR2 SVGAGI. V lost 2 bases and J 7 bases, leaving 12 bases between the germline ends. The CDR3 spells CASSYRGRPNSPLHF. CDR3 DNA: TGTGCCAGCAGTTACCGAGGAAGACCCAATTCACCCCTCCACTTT.

The CDR3 DNA sequence: TGTGCCAGCTCACAGCTCGCGAGAGGACAGGGGCTCACCCAGTACTTC. Protein sequence: CASSQLARGQGLTQYF. The chain is built from TRBV18 and TRBJ2-5; TRBD1 matches 9 bases. Germline V gene lookup returns CDR1 KGHSH and CDR2 LQKENI. The CDR3 runs 16 residues. J was trimmed by 8 bases and V by 4 bases; bases with no gene match: 14.

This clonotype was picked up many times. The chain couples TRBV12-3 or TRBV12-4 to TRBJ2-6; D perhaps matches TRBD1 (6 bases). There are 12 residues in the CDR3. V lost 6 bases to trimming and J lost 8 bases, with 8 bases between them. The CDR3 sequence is CASRQGPNVLTF. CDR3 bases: TGTGCCAGCAGACAGGGTCCCAACGTCCTGACTTTC.

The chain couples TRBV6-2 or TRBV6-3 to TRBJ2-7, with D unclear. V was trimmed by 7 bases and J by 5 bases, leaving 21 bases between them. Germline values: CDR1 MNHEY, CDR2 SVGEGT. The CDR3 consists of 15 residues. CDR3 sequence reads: CASNPRLHQPHEQYF. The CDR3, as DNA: TGTGCCAGCAACCCCCGACTGCACCAACCCCACGAGCAGTACTTC.

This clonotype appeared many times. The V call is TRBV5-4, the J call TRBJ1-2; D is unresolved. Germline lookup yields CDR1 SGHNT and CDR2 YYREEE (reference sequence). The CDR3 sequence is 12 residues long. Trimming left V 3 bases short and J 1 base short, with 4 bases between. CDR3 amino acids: CASSSDNYGYTF. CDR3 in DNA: TGTGCCAGCAGCTCCGATAACTATGGCTACACCTTC.